Listed below are T cell receptor beta chains from one sample, sequenced in a study of T cell repertoires in cytomegalovirus infection. MiXCR was run by TCRdb on the reads, yielding one entry per CDR3 protein. The top ten hold under 8.5% of the sample, which has hundreds of thousands of distinct CDR3 sequences, 20% to 25% seen once. Sequencing input: CD8+ T cells from PBMCs. These receptors came from a human donor in good health (CMV status not recorded). Some clones in this sample may be carry-over from other donors' samples. Both conserved end residues are part of each CDR3. The order of the fields is D gene, V gene, clone size, J gene, CDR3 DNA, CDR3 protein. D genes are given only for firm matches. The size of a clone is reported for some rows only, either as once, few or many, or as a class for expanded clones.

>NA|TRBV2|few|TRBJ1-2
TGTGCCAGCAAGTGGGCCGACAGTCCAGCTAACTATGGCTACACCTTC
CASKWADSPANYGYTF
>NA|TRBV7-9|many|TRBJ2-5
TGTGCCAGCAGCTTACAAGGGACCCAGTACTTC
CASSLQGTQYF
>NA|TRBV7-6|few|TRBJ1-2
TGTGCCAGCAGCTTAAGGACACGGCACGGCTACACCTTC
CASSLRTRHGYTF
>NA|TRBV5-1|few|TRBJ2-1
TGCGCCAGCAGCGTCTCCGGGGTACTCTTCGAGGCCTACAATGAGCAGTTCTTC
CASSVSGVLFEAYNEQFF
>TRBD2|TRBV12-5|once|TRBJ2-1
TGTGTTAGTGGTTTGCCGGGAGGCAATGAGCAGTTCTTC
CVSGLPGGNEQFF
>NA|TRBV7-6|NA|TRBJ1-1
TGTGCCAGCACTCTCGACCCGGGGGTCACTGAAGCTTTCTTT
CASTLDPGVTEAFF
>TRBD2|TRBV27|once|TRBJ2-3
TGTGCCAGCAGTTCCCGCCAACTAGCGGCCCTAAGGGGGGCAGATACGCAGTATTTT
CASSSRQLAALRGADTQYF
>NA|TRBV7-8|few|TRBJ1-2
TGTGCCAGCGGGGGCCAGGGGATGCTCTATGGCTACACCTTC
CASGGQGMLYGYTF
>TRBD1|TRBV6-2/TRBV6-3|NA|TRBJ1-2
TGTGCCAGCAGTTACGTGACAGGGAGTCATGGCTACACCTTC
CASSYVTGSHGYTF
>NA|TRBV13|NA|TRBJ1-4
TGTGCCAGCAGCTCTCGCGGGGGGGGTGAAAAACTGTTTTTT
CASSSRGGGEKLFF
>TRBD1|TRBV7-9|NA|TRBJ2-1
TGTGCCAGCAGCACACCTACAGGGGTTGAGCAGTTCTTC
CASSTPTGVEQFF
>TRBD2|TRBV20-1|few|TRBJ2-3
TGCAGTGCTCGATTATTGCGGGAGGTTCTCAGGGGTAGCACAGATACGCAGTATTTT
CSARLLREVLRGSTDTQYF
>NA|TRBV29-1|NA|TRBJ2-6
TGCAGCGTTGAAGAGCGAAGGTCTGGGGCCAACGTCCTGACTTTC
CSVEERRSGANVLTF
>NA|TRBV7-8|many|TRBJ2-2
TGTGCCAGCAGCTCAACCCTCTCGAACACCGGGGAGCTGTTTTTT
CASSSTLSNTGELFF
>NA|TRBV6-1|few|TRBJ2-5
TGTGCCAGCAGTGAAGAAGGGAGAACCCAGTACTTC
CASSEEGRTQYF
>TRBD1|TRBV20-1|few|TRBJ2-1
TGCAGTGCTAGAGATTCTGAGACAGGGAAAAATGAGCAGTTCTTC
CSARDSETGKNEQFF
>NA|TRBV7-3|few|TRBJ2-3
TGTGCCAGCAGCTTAAGGCCGGGGGCGAGCACAGATACGCAGTATTTT
CASSLRPGASTDTQYF
>TRBD1|TRBV29-1|NA|TRBJ1-2
TGCAGCGCCCCTACAGGGGGCGGCTATGGCTACACCTTC
CSAPTGGGYGYTF
>NA|TRBV12-3/TRBV12-4|few|TRBJ2-1
TGTGCCAGCAGCTCCCGGCCGGATGAGCAGTTCTTC
CASSSRPDEQFF
>TRBD1|TRBV19|few|TRBJ2-7
TGTGCCAGTGGACCTGGACAGGGGTACGAGCAGTACTTC
CASGPGQGYEQYF
>NA|TRBV7-7|NA|TRBJ2-1
TGTGCTAGCAGCTTAGCGGCGGGGGCGGGTGAGCAGTTCTTC
CASSLAAGAGEQFF
>TRBD2|TRBV3-1|few|TRBJ2-1
TGTGCCAGCAGCCAGAGGACTAGAAATGAGCAGTTCTTC
CASSQRTRNEQFF
>NA|TRBV28|few|TRBJ2-4
TGTGCCAGCACCCCATCCTTGACTCATATGGCGGCCAAAAACATTCAGTACTTC
CASTPSLTHMAAKNIQYF
>TRBD1|TRBV2|few|TRBJ2-1
TGTGCCAGCAGTCCCGACAGGGGGCTAGCCAATGAGCAGTTCTTC
CASSPDRGLANEQFF
>TRBD1|TRBV7-9|few|TRBJ2-1
TGTGCCAGCAGCCCAATGACAGGGGGAGGCAATGAGCAGTTCTTC
CASSPMTGGGNEQFF
>NA|TRBV20-1|NA|TRBJ1-2
TGCAGTGCTACCGGATATGGCTACACCTTC
CSATGYGYTF
>TRBD2|TRBV20-1|NA|TRBJ2-1
TGCAGTGCTCTTTGGACTAGCTGGGAGGTGAATGAGCAGTTCTTC
CSALWTSWEVNEQFF
>NA|TRBV28|few|TRBJ2-3
TGTGCCAGCAGTTTTGGGGTTTTGGGGACAGATACGCAGTATTTT
CASSFGVLGTDTQYF
>NA|TRBV5-1|few|TRBJ2-2
TGCGCCAGCGAATGGGATCCAGACTCCGGGGAGCTGTTTTTT
CASEWDPDSGELFF
>NA|TRBV19|NA|TRBJ1-1
TGTGCCAGTAGCCTATATCAGGGATCTGAAGCTTTCTTT
CASSLYQGSEAFF
>TRBD2|TRBV5-5|NA|TRBJ2-3
TGTGCCAGCACCCTCGGGGAGGGACCCTTCGGAGATACGCAGTATTTT
CASTLGEGPFGDTQYF
>TRBD2|TRBV5-4|many|TRBJ2-3
TGTGCCAGCAGCGGTGGCTTCCTGGCCGGGGGGGCCTCAGATACGCAGTATTTT
CASSGGFLAGGASDTQYF
>NA|TRBV6-2/TRBV6-3|NA|TRBJ2-1
TGTGCCAGCAGTTACCCAGGGGTAAACTACAATGAGCAGTTCTTC
CASSYPGVNYNEQFF
>NA|TRBV6-2/TRBV6-3|NA|TRBJ1-5
TGTGCCAGCAGCTCCAGACGTTATAGCAATCAGCCCCAGCATTTT
CASSSRRYSNQPQHF
>NA|TRBV6-5|many|TRBJ1-5
TGTGCCAGCAGTTACTCGGCAGGGAATCAGCCCCAGCATTTT
CASSYSAGNQPQHF
>TRBD1|TRBV20-1|few|TRBJ1-6
TGCAGTGCTAGTGGACAGGGCTATTCACCCCTCCACTTT
CSASGQGYSPLHF
>NA|TRBV7-4|NA|TRBJ2-3
TGTGCCAGCAGCTTTATCAGTGGAGGGACAGATACGCAGTATTTT
CASSFISGGTDTQYF
>NA|TRBV7-9|many|TRBJ1-2
TGTGCCAGCACCGGGAGAAACTATGGCTACACCTTC
CASTGRNYGYTF
>NA|TRBV7-9|many|TRBJ2-5
TGTGCCAGCAGCCCGCAGCTGGGGCCAGAGACCCAGTACTTC
CASSPQLGPETQYF
>TRBD2|TRBV6-5|once|TRBJ2-1
TGTGCCAACAGTTACCCGGGCCTAGCGGGATACAATGAGCAGTTCTTC
CANSYPGLAGYNEQFF
>TRBD2|TRBV7-9|few|TRBJ2-5
TGTGCCAGCAGCTCCAACTCCGGGACTAGCGTGGAGACCCAGTACTTC
CASSSNSGTSVETQYF
>NA|TRBV7-3|NA|TRBJ2-1
TGTGCCACCAGCTCCGACCTCTCCTACAATGAGCAGTTCTTC
CATSSDLSYNEQFF
>NA|TRBV19|NA|TRBJ1-5
TGTGCCAGTAGTATAGGTCGATTACCGATCGGTCAGCCCCAGCATTTT
CASSIGRLPIGQPQHF
>TRBD1|TRBV19|few|TRBJ2-4
TGTGCGGCGGCAGGGGGCCCCCTGGTCACACAAGGAAACATTCAGTACTTC
CAAAGGPLVTQGNIQYF
>NA|TRBV7-8|many|TRBJ2-3
TGTGCCAGCAGCTTAAGGAGATATAGCACAGATACGCAGTATTTT
CASSLRRYSTDTQYF
>NA|TRBV24-1|NA|TRBJ2-2
TGTGCCACCAGTGGTTCCGGGGAGCTGTTTTTT
CATSGSGELFF
>NA|TRBV2|few|TRBJ2-3
TGTGCCAGCAGTGAAGTCGGGGGCATGAGAACAGATACGCAGTATTTT
CASSEVGGMRTDTQYF
>NA|TRBV7-9|NA|TRBJ2-5
TGTGTCAGCAGCAGACAGGTCCAAGAGACCCAGTACTTC
CVSSRQVQETQYF
>NA|TRBV20-1|NA|TRBJ1-6
TGCAGTGCTAGAGATGGGAACACCTACCATAATTCACCCCTCCACTTT
CSARDGNTYHNSPLHF
>NA|TRBV5-1|NA|TRBJ2-1
TGCGCCAGCAGCGGAGGGGGGGTCGAGCAGTTCTTC
CASSGGGVEQFF